This TCR beta chain was sequenced in a study of blood T cell repertoires in COVID-19. Study as a whole: Samples of COVID-19 (acute and convalescent) were obtained from the United States, Italy and Spain. PBMCs, B-cell-depleted T cells, or T cells were the source of the cDNA or gDNA that made up the material.

The V gene's germline CDR1 is SGHTA and CDR2 FQGNSA. The CDR3 sequence is 16 residues long. Losses at the gene ends were 1 base for V and 1 base for J; bases not matched to a gene: 2. As originally analysed: It was from reference gene primer amplification that nucleated cell counts were estimated. Method: immunoSEQ multiplex PCR; TCRdb's copy keeps in-frame clones and lacks some. That table gives V, J and clone size, and the DNA gave D and trimming. In the table there are about 210,000 clones, approximately 90% of which are singletons. The source material was peripheral blood. The chain joins TRBV7-2 to TRBJ2-5, with 11 nucleotides matching TRBD2. The TCR comes from a man aged 55 to 70 who had recovered from COVID-19. The CDR3 here is CASSLVAGGPQETQYF. The DNA of the CDR3 is TGTGCCAGCAGCTTAGTAGCGGGGGGGCCCCAAGAGACCCAGTACTTC.